The 28 T cell receptor beta chains presented below share a single source sample, sequenced in a study of cytomegalovirus exposure and HLA in healthy donors. Profiled with immunoSEQ multiplex PCR; TCRdb holds only in-frame clones, not every one. The sample contains approximately 220,000 clones, around nine tenths of which appear only once. The specimen sequenced was PBMCs. These receptors originate from a woman younger than 35 in good health and CMV-seronegative.

This clone was detected once. The DNA of the CDR3 is TGTGCCAGCAGCCAGAACTCGGGGAGCAATCAGCCCCAGCATTTT. It codes for CASSQNSGSNQPQHF. The chain employs TRBV7-6 and TRBJ1-5; the D is unclear. Germline V lookup: CDR1 SGHVS, CDR2 FNYEAQ. CDR3 length: 15 amino acids. The V end was cut by 5 bases, the J end by 1 base, with 12 bases between.

This chain uses TRBV4-1 with TRBJ2-2; 7 bases agree with TRBD2. CDR1 is MGHRA, CDR2 YSYEKL, per germline. This CDR3 region has 17 residues. Trimming took 0 bases from V and 0 from J; bases not matched to a gene: 4. As DNA, the CDR3 is TGCGCCAGCAGCCAAGATCCGGGAGGCGCGAACACCGGGGAGCTGTTTTTT. Its protein is CASSQDPGGANTGELFF.

The chain employs TRBV19 and TRBJ1-5; D unclear. This CDR3 is built from 14 residues. V lost 8 bases and J 4 bases, leaving 15 bases between the germline ends. Germline V gene data show CDR1 as LNHDA and CDR2 as SQIVND (reference sequence). The CDR3 loop reads CASGFGEVNQPQHF. The CDR3 DNA reads TGTGCCAGTGGGTTTGGGGAGGTGAATCAGCCCCAGCATTTT.

The J gene is TRBJ2-7, the V gene TRBV27; a possible D gene is TRBD1 (5 bases). This CDR3 region has 14 residues. Trimming shortened V by 7 bases and J by 3 bases, and 16 bases separated the two germline ends. CDR1 and CDR2 (germline): MNHEY, SMNVEV (reference sequence). The CDR3 protein is CASNGQGSFYEQYF. CDR3 in DNA: TGTGCCAGCAATGGACAAGGTTCCTTCTACGAGCAGTACTTC.

As concerns this clone: One end of the junction does not line up with germline, which may come from a read error. J is TRBJ1-1 and V is TRBV5-8, with a weak D call TRBD1 (6 bases). The germline gives CDR1 SGHTS, CDR2 YDEGEE. The CDR3 consists of 14 residues. The CDR3 protein is CASTLAGGHTEAFF. CDR3 bases: TGTGCCAGCACCTTGGCGGGGGGGCACACTGAAGCTTTCTTT. Looking up the rest from reference TRBV5-8 and TRBJ1-1 gives the full variable domain: EAGVTQSPTHLIKTRGQQATLRCSPISGHTSVYWYQQALGLGLQFLLWYDEGEERNRGNFPPRFSGRQFPNYSSELNVNALELEDSALYLCASTLAGGHTEAFFGQGTRLTVV.

This clone was seen once. This chain links TRBV18 with TRBJ2-2, with TRBD2 matching over 12 bases. Germline assignment: CDR1 KGHSH and CDR2 LQKENI. The V segment lost 6 bases and the J segment 3 bases; nucleotides outside the gene matches: 11. This CDR3 has 18 residues. In DNA, the CDR3 is TGTGCCAGCTCTCAATACCAGACTAGCGGGAGAGACACCGGGGAGCTGTTTTTT. Amino acid sequence: CASSQYQTSGRDTGELFF.

The chain joins TRBV13 to TRBJ2-1; TRBD2 aligns across 10 bases. CDR3 size: 15 residues. CDR1 and CDR2 from the germline V gene are PRHDT and FYEKMQ (reference sequence). Unmatched junction bases numbered 7, after V lost 0 bases and J lost 11 bases. The CDR3, as DNA: TGTGCCAGCAGCTTAGGAAGCAGCGGGAGGGCCAAGCAGTTCTTC. Its protein is CASSLGSSGRAKQFF. Full variable domain (missing parts from reference TRBV13 and TRBJ2-1): AAGVIQSPRHLIKEKRETATLKCYPIPRHDTVYWYQQGPGQDPQFLISFYEKMQSDKGSIPDRFSAQQFSDYHSELNMSSLELGDSALYFCASSLGSSGRAKQFFGPGTRLTVL.

The chain carries TRBV30 and TRBJ1-3; 8 bases are shared with TRBD1. V lost 3 bases to trimming and J lost 2 bases; unmatched junction nucleotides: 3. The CDR3 extends over 14 amino acids. Germline lookup yields CDR1 GTSNPN and CDR2 SVGIG (reference sequence). The CDR3, as DNA: TGTGCCTGGAGCCCCAGGGGGCCTGGAAACACCATATATTTT. Protein product: CAWSPRGPGNTIYF.

The DNA of the CDR3 is TGCGCCAGCAGCTTGGGGAGGGGGCTCACTGAAGCTTTCTTT. This codes for CASSLGRGLTEAFF. This chain uses TRBV5-1 with TRBJ1-1, with 7 bases matching TRBD1. Germline assignment: CDR1 SGHRS and CDR2 YFSETQ. V shed 0 bases and J 4 bases; nucleotides not matched to a gene: 3. This CDR3 spans 14 amino acids.

The chain recombines TRBV6-1 with TRBJ2-3; TRBD2 matches at 7 bases. The CDR3 contains 15 residues. The V and J ends lost 8 bases and 3 bases, in that order; junction bases with no gene match: 11. Germline V lookup: CDR1 MNHNS, CDR2 SASEGT. For the CDR3, the DNA is TGTGCCAGCCCCGCCTATGGGGGGGGGACAGATACGCAGTATTTT. Protein: CASPAYGGGTDTQYF.

This chain uses TRBV6-1 with TRBJ1-1; D perhaps matches TRBD1 (5 bases). Looked up from germline, CDR1 is MNHNS and CDR2 is SASEGT. V was pared by 2 bases and J by 6 bases, with 13 bases between. The CDR3 extends over 14 amino acids. The CDR3 DNA follows: TGTGCCAGCAGTGAAAGGAGACAGACATCTGAAGCTTTCTTT. Translation gives CASSERRQTSEAFF.

This sequence joins TRBV30 and TRBJ2-3; 7 bases fit TRBD2. V gave up 2 bases and J gave up 2 bases; unmatched junction bases: 10. The CDR3 loop spans 16 amino acids. Germline V gives CDR1 GTSNPN, CDR2 SVGIG (reference sequence). The CDR3 loop reads CAWSMASGDLTDTQYF. The CDR3 nucleotides read TGTGCCTGGAGTATGGCTAGCGGAGACCTCACAGATACGCAGTATTTT.

The gene calls are TRBV6-5 and TRBJ1-5; D is unclear. CDR1 and CDR2 (germline): MNHEY, SVGAGI. Trimming removed 2 bases at V and 5 bases at J, with 10 bases between. This CDR3 region has 14 residues. In DNA, the CDR3 is TGTGCCAGCAGTTACGGGAGAGCCTATCAGCCCCAGCATTTT. It yields the protein CASSYGRAYQPQHF.

The chain has TRBV5-4 and TRBJ2-6; 10 nucleotides align to TRBD1. J lost 0 bases, V lost 2 bases, and 2 bases had no gene match. The germline V gene encodes CDR1 SGHNT and CDR2 YYREEE (reference sequence). The CDR3 consists of 17 residues. CDR3: CASSFWDRGSGANVLTF. The CDR3 coding sequence is TGTGCCAGCAGCTTTTGGGACAGGGGCTCTGGGGCCAACGTCCTGACTTTC.

The gene calls are TRBV6-6 and TRBJ2-1, with TRBD2 as a possible D gene (5 bases). Germline CDR1 is MNHNY and CDR2 is SVGAGI (reference sequence). Trimming took 0 bases from V and 9 from J, leaving 6 bases between them. The CDR3 totals 12 residues. The CDR3 reads CASSYSDFEQFF. Here the CDR3 DNA reads TGTGCCAGCAGTTACTCGGACTTTGAGCAGTTCTTC.

J is TRBJ2-7 and V is TRBV2, with D maybe TRBD1 (6 bases). The length of the CDR3 is 13 residues. The germline V gene encodes CDR1 SNHLY and CDR2 FYNNEI. V was clipped by 10 bases and J by 5 bases, with 18 bases between them. CDR3 protein: CATGSRGTDEQYF. The CDR3, as DNA: TGTGCCACAGGGAGCAGGGGTACGGACGAGCAGTACTTC.

The chain has TRBV5-1 and TRBJ1-3; 9 nucleotides align to TRBD1. Germline loops: CDR1 SGHRS, CDR2 YFSETQ. This CDR3 has 14 amino acids. J was trimmed by 4 bases and V by 5 bases; bases with no gene match: 4. The chain's CDR3 is CASSWTGVGNTIYF. The CDR3 region has the DNA TGCGCCAGCAGTTGGACAGGGGTAGGAAACACCATATATTTT.

This clone was counted a single time. This chain connects TRBV4-1 to TRBJ2-1; 7 positions match TRBD2. The CDR3 spans 15 residues. The junction had 9 bases not matched to a gene; V was cut back by 4 bases and J by 6 bases. The germline CDR1 and CDR2 sequences are MGHRA and YSYEKL. The CDR3 is CASSPSGGGGNEQFF. The CDR3 DNA is TGCGCCAGCAGCCCTAGCGGCGGTGGGGGCAATGAGCAGTTCTTC.

The rearrangement uses TRBV7-9 and TRBJ2-4; TRBD1 matches 7 bases. The CDR3 runs 13 residues. Germline loops: CDR1 SEHNR, CDR2 FQNEAQ (reference sequence). The J segment lost 8 bases and the V segment lost 6 bases, leaving 7 bases of the junction unmatched. The CDR3 reads CASSPIGQDIQYF. The CDR3 nucleotides read TGTGCCAGCAGTCCCATCGGACAGGACATTCAGTACTTC.

V gene TRBV5-1 combines with J gene TRBJ2-5, with TRBD2 matching 8 bases. After removal of 3 bases from V and 5 bases from J, the junction contained 3 bases not matched to a gene. Germline CDR1 is SGHRS and CDR2 is YFSETQ. The CDR3 is 13 amino acids. The CDR3 DNA reads TGCGCCAGCAGCTCCCCGGGAGGGGAGACCCAGTACTTC. Translated, it gives CASSSPGGETQYF.

The rearrangement joins TRBV7-2 to TRBJ1-5, with D possibly matching TRBD1 (6 bases). V lost 4 bases and J lost 0, with 10 bases in between. This CDR3 is built from 15 residues. Per the germline V gene, CDR1 is SGHTA and CDR2 is FQGNSA. CDR3 protein: CASSWGPSSNQPQHF. In DNA form, the CDR3 reads TGTGCCAGCAGCTGGGGGCCATCTAGCAATCAGCCCCAGCATTTT.

The chain recombines TRBV2 with TRBJ2-2; D may be TRBD2 (6 bases). In germline, CDR1 is SNHLY, CDR2 FYNNEI. The CDR3 runs 13 residues. The V gene lost 3 bases and the J gene lost 4 bases, with 6 bases spanning the gap. The CDR3 is CASSEEGTGELFF. The DNA for the CDR3 is TGTGCCAGCAGTGAGGAGGGCACCGGGGAGCTGTTTTTT.

This chain connects TRBV30 to TRBJ2-3; TRBD1 agrees at 9 bases. The V gene end was trimmed by 8 bases and the J gene end by 6 bases; junction bases not matched to a gene: 12. The germline V gene has CDR1 GTSNPN and CDR2 SVGIG (reference sequence). The CDR3 length is 14 residues. The CDR3 sequence: CARGGQGSRDTQYF. In DNA form, the CDR3 reads TGTGCCCGGGGTGGACAGGGGTCAAGGGATACGCAGTATTTT.

The V gene is TRBV7-6, the J gene TRBJ1-2; the match to TRBD1 covers 9 bases. The CDR3 sequence is 17 residues long. The germline V gene has CDR1 SGHVS and CDR2 FNYEAQ. Germline trimming cut 5 bases from V and 8 bases from J; bases unmatched to any gene: 18. Here the CDR3 reads CASSPLTGGTSLWGYTF. In nucleotides, the CDR3 is TGTGCCAGCAGCCCTCTGACAGGGGGAACTTCACTATGGGGCTACACCTTC.

The rearrangement joins TRBV6-1 to TRBJ2-1; D might be TRBD2 (6 bases). Germline V gene lookup returns CDR1 MNHNS and CDR2 SASEGT. The CDR3 extends over 15 amino acids. Trimming removed 7 bases at V and 3 bases at J, with 16 bases between. CDR3 nucleotide sequence: TGTGCCAGCACCCTTCGGGGGTCCCGCTACAATGAGCAGTTCTTC. This sequence encodes CASTLRGSRYNEQFF.

The gene calls are TRBV5-1 and TRBJ1-4; D is ambiguous. This CDR3 spans 14 amino acids. CDR1 is SGHRS, CDR2 YFSETQ, per germline. The V end lost 6 bases, the J end lost 1 base, and 10 bases lay between the germline ends. CDR3 residues: CASTVTGTNEKLFF. The CDR3, as DNA: TGCGCCAGCACGGTTACCGGAACTAATGAAAAACTGTTTTTT.

The rearrangement links TRBV7-6 to TRBJ2-5; a weak D match, TRBD1 (6 bases). The germline V gene has CDR1 SGHVS and CDR2 FNYEAQ. The CDR3 covers 16 residues. Trimming shortened V by 1 base and J by 1 base, and 13 bases separated the two germline ends. CDR3 region: CASSLEQGPGQETQYF. In nucleotides, the CDR3 is TGTGCCAGCAGCTTAGAACAGGGCCCAGGCCAAGAGACCCAGTACTTC.

The chain recombines TRBV6-5 with TRBJ2-3, with TRBD1 matching 7 bases. Germline V lookup: CDR1 MNHEY, CDR2 SVGAGI. Unmatched junction bases numbered 7, after V lost 6 bases and J lost 4 bases. This CDR3 spans 14 amino acids. CDR3: CASRSEQGSDTQYF. DNA for the CDR3: TGTGCCAGCAGGTCCGAACAGGGGTCAGATACGCAGTATTTT.